A selection of T cell receptor beta chains follows, all from one sample in a study of blood T cell repertoires in COVID-19. Profiled with immunoSEQ multiplex PCR; TCRdb holds only in-frame clones, not every one. The sample yields 150,000 or so clones, 85% to 90% seen once. The sample consisted of peripheral blood. The receptors were gathered from a woman between 70 and 85 years old with COVID-19, enrolled during active disease. Both conserved end residues are part of each CDR3. A D gene is named only where the DNA matches it firmly. A clone size is listed for some rows: how often the clone was seen (once, few, many), or a class if it is expanded.

CDR3 length: 15
V gene: TRBV12-5
D gene: .
J gene: TRBJ1-4
clone size: .
CDR3 protein: CASGFRGRVNEKLFF
CDR3 DNA: TGTGCTAGTGGTTTCAGGGGCAGAGTTAATGAAAAACTGTTTTTT

CDR3 length: 14
V gene: TRBV19
D gene: TRBD1
J gene: TRBJ1-4
clone size: few
CDR3 protein: CATGLGQTNEKLFF
CDR3 DNA: TGTGCCACCGGCCTGGGACAGACTAATGAAAAACTGTTTTTT

CDR3 length: 15
V gene: TRBV9
D gene: TRBD1
J gene: TRBJ1-1
clone size: once
CDR3 protein: CASSDRDSHNTEAFF
CDR3 DNA: TGTGCCAGCAGCGACCGGGACAGTCATAACACTGAAGCTTTCTTT

CDR3 length: 16
V gene: TRBV27
D gene: .
J gene: TRBJ2-2
clone size: .
CDR3 protein: CASSLLGTLNTGELFF
CDR3 DNA: TGTGCCAGCAGTTTATTGGGCACCTTGAACACCGGGGAGCTGTTTTTT

CDR3 length: 16
V gene: TRBV2
D gene: TRBD1
J gene: TRBJ1-5
clone size: .
CDR3 protein: CASSERVQGVNQPQHF
CDR3 DNA: TGTGCCAGCAGTGAACGAGTACAGGGGGTCAATCAGCCCCAGCATTTT

CDR3 length: 15
V gene: TRBV5-4
D gene: .
J gene: TRBJ1-4
clone size: .
CDR3 protein: CASSLALGAEEKLFF
CDR3 DNA: TGTGCCAGCAGCTTGGCCTTAGGGGCGGAAGAAAAACTGTTTTTT

CDR3 length: 14
V gene: TRBV28
D gene: .
J gene: TRBJ1-5
clone size: .
CDR3 protein: CASSLGGTNQPQHF
CDR3 DNA: TGTGCCAGCAGTTTGGGGGGGACCAATCAGCCCCAGCATTTT

CDR3 length: 15
V gene: TRBV28
D gene: TRBD1
J gene: TRBJ1-5
clone size: .
CDR3 protein: CASQLDRSLIQPQHF
CDR3 DNA: TGTGCCAGTCAGCTGGACAGGTCTTTGATACAGCCCCAGCATTTT

CDR3 length: 15
V gene: TRBV5-1
D gene: .
J gene: TRBJ2-2
clone size: .
CDR3 protein: CASSLAEGKVGELFF
CDR3 DNA: TGCGCCAGCAGCTTGGCCGAGGGAAAGGTCGGGGAGCTGTTTTTT

CDR3 length: 14
V gene: TRBV19
D gene: TRBD1
J gene: TRBJ1-2
clone size: .
CDR3 protein: CASSITTGGLGYTF
CDR3 DNA: TGTGCCAGTAGTATAACGACAGGGGGCCTAGGCTACACCTTC

CDR3 length: 15
V gene: TRBV6-5
D gene: TRBD1
J gene: TRBJ1-6
clone size: .
CDR3 protein: CASSSKQGANSPLHF
CDR3 DNA: TGTGCCAGCAGTTCCAAACAGGGGGCAAATTCACCCCTCCACTTT

CDR3 length: 11
V gene: TRBV29-1
D gene: TRBD2
J gene: TRBJ2-5
clone size: .
CDR3 protein: CSVGAGETQYF
CDR3 DNA: TGCAGCGTTGGAGCGGGGGAGACCCAGTACTTC

CDR3 length: 20
V gene: TRBV18
D gene: .
J gene: TRBJ1-3
clone size: .
CDR3 protein: CASSPVGPNQGSRSGNTIYF
CDR3 DNA: TGTGCCAGCTCACCAGTCGGGCCCAACCAGGGCTCCCGCTCTGGAAACACCATATATTTT

CDR3 length: 15
V gene: TRBV10-2
D gene: .
J gene: TRBJ2-1
clone size: .
CDR3 protein: CASSVVGAKSNEQFF
CDR3 DNA: TGCGCCAGCAGTGTCGTGGGGGCAAAAAGCAATGAGCAGTTCTTC

CDR3 length: 12
V gene: TRBV12-3/TRBV12-4
D gene: .
J gene: TRBJ1-5
clone size: .
CDR3 protein: CASTRGNQPQHF
CDR3 DNA: TGTGCCAGCACCCGCGGCAATCAGCCCCAGCATTTT

CDR3 length: 16
V gene: TRBV19
D gene: .
J gene: TRBJ2-5
clone size: many
CDR3 protein: CASSPILKHHQETQYF
CDR3 DNA: TGTGCCAGTAGTCCGATTTTGAAACATCACCAAGAGACCCAGTACTTC

CDR3 length: 18
V gene: TRBV3-1/TRBV3-2
D gene: TRBD2
J gene: TRBJ2-5
clone size: .
CDR3 protein: CASSQFIVAGAIVGTQYF
CDR3 DNA: TGTGCCAGCAGTCAATTCATTGTAGCGGGGGCAATAGTAGGGACCCAGTACTTC

CDR3 length: 14
V gene: TRBV9
D gene: TRBD2
J gene: TRBJ2-5
clone size: .
CDR3 protein: CASSAGLAEETQYF
CDR3 DNA: TGTGCCAGCAGCGCCGGTCTAGCGGAAGAGACCCAGTACTTC

CDR3 length: 15
V gene: TRBV19
D gene: .
J gene: TRBJ2-3
clone size: .
CDR3 protein: CASGDRGFGTDTQYF
CDR3 DNA: TGTGCCAGTGGGGACCGGGGGTTTGGCACAGATACGCAGTATTTT

CDR3 length: 14
V gene: TRBV5-6
D gene: .
J gene: TRBJ1-1
clone size: .
CDR3 protein: CASSSTGLVTEAFF
CDR3 DNA: TGTGCCAGCAGCTCTACAGGGTTGGTCACTGAAGCTTTCTTT

CDR3 length: 15
V gene: TRBV5-6
D gene: .
J gene: TRBJ2-2
clone size: .
CDR3 protein: CASSLVYRVGGELFF
CDR3 DNA: TGTGCCAGCAGCTTGGTATACAGGGTAGGCGGGGAGCTGTTTTTT

CDR3 length: 12
V gene: TRBV3-1/TRBV3-2
D gene: .
J gene: TRBJ1-2
clone size: .
CDR3 protein: CASSQERRGYTF
CDR3 DNA: TGTGCCAGCAGCCAAGAACGAAGGGGGTACACCTTC

CDR3 length: 12
V gene: TRBV5-6
D gene: .
J gene: TRBJ1-1
clone size: .
CDR3 protein: CASSLASGSAFF
CDR3 DNA: TGTGCCAGCAGCTTGGCCTCGGGGTCGGCTTTCTTT

CDR3 length: 13
V gene: TRBV21-1
D gene: .
J gene: TRBJ2-2
clone size: .
CDR3 protein: CASRGVEAGELFF
CDR3 DNA: TGTGCCAGCAGAGGGGTGGAAGCTGGGGAGCTGTTTTTT

CDR3 length: 15
V gene: TRBV5-8
D gene: .
J gene: TRBJ1-6
clone size: once
CDR3 protein: CASSLNTGLNSPLHF
CDR3 DNA: TGTGCCAGCAGCTTGAATACGGGTTTGAATTCACCCCTCCACTTT

CDR3 length: 14
V gene: TRBV19
D gene: .
J gene: TRBJ1-1
clone size: .
CDR3 protein: CASSIGKLNTEAFF
CDR3 DNA: TGTGCCAGTAGTATAGGTAAACTTAACACTGAAGCTTTCTTT

CDR3 length: 14
V gene: TRBV3-1/TRBV3-2
D gene: .
J gene: TRBJ2-5
clone size: .
CDR3 protein: CASSQGTSQETQYF
CDR3 DNA: TGTGCCAGCAGCCAAGGAACCAGCCAAGAGACCCAGTACTTC

CDR3 length: 13
V gene: TRBV18
D gene: .
J gene: TRBJ1-1
clone size: once
CDR3 protein: CASSQDMNTEAFF
CDR3 DNA: TGTGCCAGCTCACAGGACATGAACACTGAAGCTTTCTTT

CDR3 length: 16
V gene: TRBV21-1
D gene: .
J gene: TRBJ2-5
clone size: .
CDR3 protein: CASSKVPGDSQETQYF
CDR3 DNA: TGTGCCAGCAGCAAAGTCCCAGGTGATTCCCAAGAGACCCAGTACTTC

CDR3 length: 16
V gene: TRBV3-1/TRBV3-2
D gene: TRBD2
J gene: TRBJ2-3
clone size: .
CDR3 protein: CASSLWTSGARDTQYF
CDR3 DNA: TGTGCCAGCAGCCTTTGGACTAGCGGGGCCCGAGATACGCAGTATTTT

CDR3 length: 15
V gene: TRBV19
D gene: .
J gene: TRBJ1-5
clone size: once
CDR3 protein: CASSIGGYSNQPQHF
CDR3 DNA: TGTGCCAGTAGTATAGGGGGCTATAGCAATCAGCCCCAGCATTTT

CDR3 length: 15
V gene: TRBV10-3
D gene: TRBD1
J gene: TRBJ2-7
clone size: .
CDR3 protein: CAIRDGQGSSYEQYF
CDR3 DNA: TGTGCCATCAGGGATGGACAGGGCAGCTCCTACGAGCAGTACTTC

CDR3 length: 17
V gene: TRBV19
D gene: .
J gene: TRBJ1-1
clone size: .
CDR3 protein: CASSIEPPGSLNTEAFF
CDR3 DNA: TGTGCCAGTAGTATAGAGCCCCCCGGGAGCTTGAACACTGAAGCTTTCTTT

CDR3 length: 12
V gene: TRBV7-2
D gene: .
J gene: TRBJ2-7
clone size: .
CDR3 protein: CASSLRVHEQYF
CDR3 DNA: TGTGCCAGCAGCTTGAGGGTCCACGAGCAGTACTTC

CDR3 length: 16
V gene: TRBV5-6
D gene: .
J gene: TRBJ2-1
clone size: .
CDR3 protein: CASSVLGTTNYNEQFF
CDR3 DNA: TGTGCCAGCAGCGTACTAGGGACAACCAACTACAATGAGCAGTTCTTC

CDR3 length: 13
V gene: TRBV29-1
D gene: .
J gene: TRBJ2-3
clone size: .
CDR3 protein: CSAGTPSTDTQYF
CDR3 DNA: TGCAGCGCAGGGACTCCTAGCACAGATACGCAGTATTTT

CDR3 length: 16
V gene: TRBV29-1
D gene: TRBD1
J gene: TRBJ1-1
clone size: .
CDR3 protein: CSVEGTGPPFNTEAFF
CDR3 DNA: TGCAGCGTTGAAGGGACAGGGCCCCCTTTCAACACTGAAGCTTTCTTT

CDR3 length: 17
V gene: TRBV5-1
D gene: .
J gene: TRBJ1-4
clone size: once
CDR3 protein: CASSSWGVAATNEKLFF
CDR3 DNA: TGCGCCAGCAGCTCGTGGGGGGTGGCTGCAACTAATGAAAAACTGTTTTTT

CDR3 length: 15
V gene: TRBV5-5
D gene: .
J gene: TRBJ2-1
clone size: .
CDR3 protein: CASSYRGGDYNEQFF
CDR3 DNA: TGTGCCAGCAGCTACCGAGGGGGGGATTACAATGAGCAGTTCTTC

CDR3 length: 16
V gene: TRBV7-9
D gene: .
J gene: TRBJ1-1
clone size: once
CDR3 protein: CASSLAAQGKGTEAFF
CDR3 DNA: TGTGCCAGCAGCTTAGCCGCTCAGGGGAAGGGCACTGAAGCTTTCTTT

CDR3 length: 14
V gene: TRBV5-1
D gene: .
J gene: TRBJ2-7
clone size: .
CDR3 protein: CASSFDRNSYEQYF
CDR3 DNA: TGCGCCAGCAGCTTTGACAGAAACTCCTACGAGCAGTACTTC

CDR3 length: 18
V gene: TRBV5-1
D gene: .
J gene: TRBJ1-3
clone size: .
CDR3 protein: CASSLGAGQSYSGNTIYF
CDR3 DNA: TGCGCCAGCAGCTTGGGTGCTGGACAGTCATACTCTGGAAACACCATATATTTT

CDR3 length: 14
V gene: TRBV10-3
D gene: TRBD1
J gene: TRBJ2-1
clone size: .
CDR3 protein: CAIRSDREGGEQFF
CDR3 DNA: TGTGCCATCAGATCGGACAGGGAAGGTGGCGAGCAGTTCTTC

CDR3 length: 14
V gene: TRBV28
D gene: .
J gene: TRBJ2-3
clone size: .
CDR3 protein: CASLPAGFTDTQYF
CDR3 DNA: TGTGCCAGCCTACCCGCGGGATTCACAGATACGCAGTATTTT

CDR3 length: 13
V gene: TRBV3-1/TRBV3-2
D gene: TRBD1
J gene: TRBJ2-3
clone size: .
CDR3 protein: CASSHGQVDTQYF
CDR3 DNA: TGTGCCAGCAGCCACGGACAGGTAGATACGCAGTATTTT

CDR3 length: 11
V gene: TRBV2
D gene: .
J gene: TRBJ2-1
clone size: .
CDR3 protein: CASSLRGEQFF
CDR3 DNA: TGTGCCAGCAGTCTAAGGGGTGAGCAGTTCTTC

CDR3 length: 18
V gene: TRBV3-1/TRBV3-2
D gene: .
J gene: TRBJ1-4
clone size: few
CDR3 protein: CASSQKGRQAATNEKLFF
CDR3 DNA: TGTGCCAGCAGCCAAAAAGGGCGACAGGCTGCAACTAATGAAAAACTGTTTTTT

CDR3 length: 13
V gene: TRBV2
D gene: .
J gene: TRBJ1-5
clone size: .
CDR3 protein: CASSVGGNQPQHF
CDR3 DNA: TGTGCCAGCAGTGTCGGGGGAAATCAGCCCCAGCATTTT

CDR3 length: 16
V gene: TRBV7-2
D gene: .
J gene: TRBJ2-1
clone size: .
CDR3 protein: CASSLERGESYNEQFF
CDR3 DNA: TGTGCCAGCAGCTTAGAGCGCGGGGAATCCTACAATGAGCAGTTCTTC